This TCR beta chain was found in a study of blood T cell repertoires in COVID-19. As for the study in general: In each case, the material was cDNA or gDNA derived from T cells, B-cell-depleted T cells, or PBMCs.

Authors' data handling: Reference gene primer amplification gave nucleated cell count estimates. Assay: immunoSEQ multiplex PCR; the TCRdb copy retains only in-frame clones and omits some. The V and J calls and clone size come from that table; D and trimming were worked out from the DNA. The sample shows 220,000 or so clones, around four fifths of them seen only once. This CDR3 region has 14 residues. Trimming took 5 bases from V and 6 from J; bases not matched to a gene: 9. Germline-derived CDR1 and CDR2 are SGHNT and YYREEE (reference sequence). The sequenced sample consisted of peripheral blood. This TCR derives from a woman aged 80 or over with COVID-19, enrolled during active disease. The chain employs TRBV5-4 and TRBJ1-2; 8 nucleotides match TRBD1. This chain's CDR3 is CASRKTGVGDGYTF. CDR3 coding DNA: TGTGCCAGCAGGAAGACAGGGGTGGGCGATGGCTACACCTTC.